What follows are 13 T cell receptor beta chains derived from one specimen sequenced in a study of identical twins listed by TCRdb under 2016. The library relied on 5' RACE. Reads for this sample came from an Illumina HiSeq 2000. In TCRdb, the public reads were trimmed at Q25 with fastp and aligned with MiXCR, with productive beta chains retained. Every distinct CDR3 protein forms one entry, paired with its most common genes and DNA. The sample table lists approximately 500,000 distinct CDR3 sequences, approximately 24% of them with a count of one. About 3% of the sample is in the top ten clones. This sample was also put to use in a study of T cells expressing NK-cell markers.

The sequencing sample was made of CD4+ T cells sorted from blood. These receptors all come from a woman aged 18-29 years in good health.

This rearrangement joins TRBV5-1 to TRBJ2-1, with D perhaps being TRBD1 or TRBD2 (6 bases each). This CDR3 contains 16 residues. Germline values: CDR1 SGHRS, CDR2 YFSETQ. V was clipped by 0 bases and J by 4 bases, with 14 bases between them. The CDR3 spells CASSLVFRGPYNEQFF. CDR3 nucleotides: TGCGCCAGCAGCTTGGTCTTCCGGGGGCCTTACAATGAGCAGTTCTTC.

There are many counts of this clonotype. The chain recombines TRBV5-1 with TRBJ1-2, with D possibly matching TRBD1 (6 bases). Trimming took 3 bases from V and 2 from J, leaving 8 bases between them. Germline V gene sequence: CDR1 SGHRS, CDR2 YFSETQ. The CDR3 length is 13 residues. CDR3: CASSWTENYGYTF. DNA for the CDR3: TGCGCCAGCAGCTGGACAGAGAACTATGGCTACACCTTC.

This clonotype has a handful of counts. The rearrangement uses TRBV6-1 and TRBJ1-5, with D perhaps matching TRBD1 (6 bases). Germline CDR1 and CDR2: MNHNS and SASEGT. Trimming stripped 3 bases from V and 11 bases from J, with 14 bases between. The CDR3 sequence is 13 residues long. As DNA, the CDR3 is TGTGCCAGCAGTGAGGGGATAGACAGGTCCCAGCATTTT. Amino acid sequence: CASSEGIDRSQHF.

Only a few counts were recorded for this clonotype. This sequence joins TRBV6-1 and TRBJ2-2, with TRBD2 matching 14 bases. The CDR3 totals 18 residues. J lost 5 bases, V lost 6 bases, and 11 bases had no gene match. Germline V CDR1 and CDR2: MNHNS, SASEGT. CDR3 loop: CASRRLAGGQRGTGELFF. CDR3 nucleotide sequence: TGTGCCAGCAGAAGACTAGCGGGGGGGCAACGGGGTACCGGGGAGCTGTTTTTT.

This CDR3 reads CSARMAGTGVSYGYTF. The CDR3 DNA sequence: TGCAGTGCTAGGATGGCCGGGACAGGGGTGAGCTATGGCTACACCTTC. V is TRBV20-1 and J is TRBJ1-2, with TRBD1 matching 10 bases. Germline V lookup: CDR1 DFQATT, CDR2 SNEGSKA (reference sequence). This CDR3 is 16 amino acids long. The V and J ends lost 3 bases and 4 bases, in that order; junction bases with no gene match: 11.

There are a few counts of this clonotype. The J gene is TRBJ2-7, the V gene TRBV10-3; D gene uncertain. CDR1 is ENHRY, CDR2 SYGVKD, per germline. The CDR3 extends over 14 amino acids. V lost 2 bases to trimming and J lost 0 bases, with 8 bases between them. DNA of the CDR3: TGTGCCATCAGTGAGGGGCAGAACTCCTACGAGCAGTACTTC. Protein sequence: CAISEGQNSYEQYF.

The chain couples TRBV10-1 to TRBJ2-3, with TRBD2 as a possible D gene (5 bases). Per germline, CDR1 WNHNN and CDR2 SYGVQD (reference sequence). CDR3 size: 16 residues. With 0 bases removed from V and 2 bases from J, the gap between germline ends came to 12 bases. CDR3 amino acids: CASSESGLALTDTQYF. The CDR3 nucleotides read TGCGCCAGCAGTGAGTCGGGTCTAGCCCTCACAGATACGCAGTATTTT.

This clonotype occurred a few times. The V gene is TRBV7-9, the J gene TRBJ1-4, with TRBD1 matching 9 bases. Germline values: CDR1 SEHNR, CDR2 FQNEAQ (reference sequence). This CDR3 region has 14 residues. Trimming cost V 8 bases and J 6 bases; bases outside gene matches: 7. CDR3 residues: CASASGQGDEKLFF. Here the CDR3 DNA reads TGTGCCAGCGCCTCGGGACAGGGAGATGAAAAACTGTTTTTT.

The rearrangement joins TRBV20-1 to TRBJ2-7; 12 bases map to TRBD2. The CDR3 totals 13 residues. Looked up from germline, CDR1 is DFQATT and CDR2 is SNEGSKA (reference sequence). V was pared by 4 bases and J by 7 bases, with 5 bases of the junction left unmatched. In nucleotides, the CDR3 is TGCAGTGCTAAGAGGACTAGCGGGGAAGAGCAGTACTTC. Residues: CSAKRTSGEEQYF.

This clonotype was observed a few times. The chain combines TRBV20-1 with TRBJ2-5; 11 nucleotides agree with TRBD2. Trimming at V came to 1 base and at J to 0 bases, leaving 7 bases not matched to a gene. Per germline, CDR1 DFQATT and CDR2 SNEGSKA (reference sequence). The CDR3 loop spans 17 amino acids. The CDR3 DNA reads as TGCAGTGCTAGAGTAGCGGGAGGGATGCATAACCAAGAGACCCAGTACTTC. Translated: CSARVAGGMHNQETQYF.

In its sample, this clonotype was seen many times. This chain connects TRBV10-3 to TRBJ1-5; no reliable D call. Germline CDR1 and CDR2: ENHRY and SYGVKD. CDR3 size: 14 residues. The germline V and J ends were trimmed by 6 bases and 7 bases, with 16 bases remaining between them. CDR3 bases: TGTGCCATCAGCATAGGCCCAGGTCGACAGCCCCAGCATTTT. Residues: CAISIGPGRQPQHF.

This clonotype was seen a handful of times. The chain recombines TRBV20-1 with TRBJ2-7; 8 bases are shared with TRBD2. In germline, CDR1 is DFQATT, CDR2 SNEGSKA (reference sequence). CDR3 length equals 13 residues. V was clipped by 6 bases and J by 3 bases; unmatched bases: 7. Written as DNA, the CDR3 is TGCAGTGCGACCGAGCGGGAGCTCTACGAGCAGTACTTC. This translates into CSATERELYEQYF.

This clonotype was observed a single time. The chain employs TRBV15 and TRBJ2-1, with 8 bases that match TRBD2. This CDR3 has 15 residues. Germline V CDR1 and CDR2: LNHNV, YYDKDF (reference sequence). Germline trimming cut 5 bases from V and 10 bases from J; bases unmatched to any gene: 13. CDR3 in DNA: TGTGCCACCAGCCCCTCCGCAGCGGGGGACACGGAGCAGTTCTTC. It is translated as CATSPSAAGDTEQFF.